Following are 11 T cell receptor beta chains from one sample sequenced in a study of blood T cells in healthy people across ages. Combining a sample-barcoded 5' primer with a J-beta primer mix, a second PCR ran for roughly 7 to 11 cycles. TCRdb redid the calling of the 5' RACE reads with MiXCR, one entry per CDR3 protein. The sample lists just over 800,000 distinct CDR3 sequences, 60% to 80% occurring once. The sample taken for sequencing was blood. The receptors were gathered from a man aged 30 to 45 in good health.

The rearrangement joins TRBV5-1 to TRBJ2-1; weak D call: TRBD2 (5 bases). Trimming removed 1 base at V and 10 bases at J, with 24 bases between. The CDR3 runs 17 residues. The germline V gene encodes CDR1 SGHRS and CDR2 YFSETQ. The CDR3 loop is CASSLTPQLPISGEQFF. CDR3 sequence (DNA): TGCGCCAGCAGCTTGACCCCTCAGCTACCGATATCGGGGGAGCAGTTCTTC.

V and J are TRBV15 and TRBJ1-1; D gene unclear. Trimming cost V 4 bases and J 6 bases, with 9 bases left between them. The germline V gene encodes CDR1 LNHNV and CDR2 YYDKDF (reference sequence). The CDR3 sequence is 12 residues long. The CDR3 region has the DNA TGTGCCACCAGCACTATTACCTCTGAAGCTTTCTTT. Translation: CATSTITSEAFF.

The chain couples TRBV5-1 to TRBJ2-1, with TRBD1 matching 10 bases. The germline gives CDR1 SGHRS, CDR2 YFSETQ. The CDR3 covers 14 residues. V trimming: 6 bases; J trimming: 9 bases; junction bases outside the gene matches: 9. The CDR3 bases are TGCGCCAGCAAGGAAGCGACAGGGGGCGGTGAGCAGTTCTTC. As protein: CASKEATGGGEQFF.

The chain employs TRBV3-1 and TRBJ2-7; D not certain. The better agreement between TRBJ2-5 and the DNA end casts doubt on the J call. Germline V gene sequence: CDR1 LGHDT, CDR2 YNNKEL (reference sequence). The CDR3 loop spans 15 amino acids. As DNA, the CDR3 is TGTGCCAGCAGCCAAGACCCCCTACTTGGAAAGACCCAGTACTTC. Protein sequence: CASSQDPLLGKTQYF.

This clonotype was seen a few times. J is TRBJ2-3 and V is TRBV29-1; D is undetermined. V was cut by 2 bases and J by 0 bases, with 9 bases left in between. The CDR3 contains 14 residues. Germline V gene sequence: CDR1 SQVTM, CDR2 ANQGSEA. The CDR3 sequence: CSVEPQSSTDTQYF. Here the CDR3 DNA reads TGCAGCGTTGAACCACAGTCGAGCACAGATACGCAGTATTTT.

This chain joins TRBV29-1 and TRBJ2-5, with 7 bases matching TRBD1. The V gene's germline CDR1 is SQVTM and CDR2 ANQGSEA. Unmatched junction bases numbered 16, after V lost 7 bases and J lost 11 bases. The CDR3 length is 13 residues. The CDR3 DNA sequence: TGCAGCGCTCAGGCCACAGGGGAAGGTGAGCAGTACTTC. Protein: CSAQATGEGEQYF.

The chain is built from TRBV12-3 or TRBV12-4 and TRBJ2-7; D remains ambiguous. Trimming left V 5 bases short and J 3 bases short, with 11 bases between. The CDR3 extends over 13 amino acids. The CDR3 protein is CASSPVRDYEQYF. CDR3 in DNA: TGTGCCAGCAGTCCGGTACGTGACTACGAGCAGTACTTC.

Comments on this clonotype: One end of the junction varies from germline; a read error may be responsible. This sequence joins TRBV6-6 and TRBJ2-4; tentatively, D is TRBD1 or TRBD2 (5 bases each). This CDR3 is 14 amino acids long. CDR1 MNHNY and CDR2 SVGAGI come from the germline V gene (reference sequence). This CDR3 reads CATSPSGGGNIQYF. Here the CDR3 DNA reads TGTGCCACCAGTCCTAGTGGGGGTGGGAACATTCAGTACTTC.

This sequence joins TRBV10-3 and TRBJ2-7; D unclear. Trimming took off 3 bases at V and 2 bases at J, with 8 bases between the two ends. This CDR3 spans 13 amino acids. Germline V gene lookup returns CDR1 ENHRY and CDR2 SYGVKD. CDR3 residues: CAISDGRTYEQYF. The CDR3 DNA reads TGTGCCATCAGTGATGGGCGTACCTACGAGCAGTACTTC.

This clonotype was seen at least ten times. The chain uses TRBV29-1 and TRBJ1-1; D gene ambiguous. The CDR3 length is 11 residues. The V end was cut by 4 bases, the J end by 4 bases, with 7 bases between. Germline CDR1 reads SQVTM; CDR2 reads ANQGSEA. The CDR3 reads CSVVRGTEAFF. Written as DNA, the CDR3 is TGCAGCGTTGTCCGGGGCACTGAAGCTTTCTTT.

The chain couples TRBV5-6 to TRBJ2-5; D remains ambiguous. V lost 1 base, J lost 5 bases, and 9 bases lay in between. The CDR3 totals 13 residues. CDR1 and CDR2 from the germline V gene are SGHDT and YYEEEE. Written as DNA, the CDR3 is TGTGCCAGCAGCTTGCCCCCGGCGGAGACCCAGTACTTC. It is translated as CASSLPPAETQYF.